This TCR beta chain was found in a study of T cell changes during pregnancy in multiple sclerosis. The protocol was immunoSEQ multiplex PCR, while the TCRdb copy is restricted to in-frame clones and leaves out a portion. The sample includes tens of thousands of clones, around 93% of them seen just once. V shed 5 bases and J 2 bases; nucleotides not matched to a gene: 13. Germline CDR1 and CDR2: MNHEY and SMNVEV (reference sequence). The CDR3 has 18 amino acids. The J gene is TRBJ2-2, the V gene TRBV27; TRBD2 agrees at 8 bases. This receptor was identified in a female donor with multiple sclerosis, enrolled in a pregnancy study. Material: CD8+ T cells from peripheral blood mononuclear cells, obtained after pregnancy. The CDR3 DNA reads TGTGCCAGCAGTCCCTACTTCAGAGCGGGAGCTAACACCGGGGAGCTGTTTTTT. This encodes CASSPYFRAGANTGELFF.